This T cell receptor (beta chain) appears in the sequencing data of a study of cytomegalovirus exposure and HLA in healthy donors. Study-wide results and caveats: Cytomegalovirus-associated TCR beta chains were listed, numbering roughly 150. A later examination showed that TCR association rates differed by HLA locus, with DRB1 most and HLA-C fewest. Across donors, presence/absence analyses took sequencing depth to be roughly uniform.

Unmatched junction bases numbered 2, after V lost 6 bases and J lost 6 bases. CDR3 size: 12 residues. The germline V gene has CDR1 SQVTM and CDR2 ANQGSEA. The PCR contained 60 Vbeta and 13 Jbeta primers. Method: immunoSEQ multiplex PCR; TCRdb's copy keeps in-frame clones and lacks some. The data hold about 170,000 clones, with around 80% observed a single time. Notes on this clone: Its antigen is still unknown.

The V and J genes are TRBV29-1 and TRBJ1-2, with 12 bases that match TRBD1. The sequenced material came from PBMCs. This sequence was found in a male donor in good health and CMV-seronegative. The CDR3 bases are TGCAGCGTGGGGACAGGGGGCAATGGCTACACCTTC. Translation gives CSVGTGGNGYTF.